Listed below are T cell receptor beta chains from one sample, sequenced in a study of T cells in Graves' hyperthyroidism and ophthalmopathy. TCRdb re-called the multiplex PCR reads through MiXCR, storing one row per CDR3 protein. Altogether hundreds of thousands of distinct CDR3 sequences are present, under 45% being singletons, with the ten largest covering around 31%. The source material was blood. The receptors here all came from a woman between 35 and 50 years old with Graves' hyperthyroidism. CDR3s leave out the opening cysteine and the closing phenylalanine or tryptophan.

j_call	v_call	cdr3_aa
TRBJ1-1	TRBV4-2	ASSQDVTGGEAF
TRBJ1-2	TRBV3-1	ASSQVSRGRT
TRBJ2-5	TRBV9	ASSVEGTGGQYQETQY
TRBJ2-5	TRBV20-1	SARPLAKQETQY
TRBJ1-2	TRBV5-4	ASSKGTNAYGYT
TRBJ2-7	TRBV2	ARAKRGTYEQY
TRBJ2-2	TRBV11-2	ASSLSYRRGQDPGELF
TRBJ2-6	TRBV10-3	ASSTGLPLGANVLT
TRBJ1-2	TRBV7-2	ASSQPSQSNYGYT
TRBJ2-3	TRBV20-1	SARRGGSTDTQY
TRBJ1-2	TRBV7-9	ASSARTAANYGYT
TRBJ2-6	TRBV19	ATGTAPDGANVLT
TRBJ1-5	TRBV7-9	ASSPRRGQRWQPQH
TRBJ2-7	TRBV7-3	ASSFAGLAGGPPYEQY
TRBJ1-2	TRBV10-3	AIRRQGARYGYT
TRBJ1-2	TRBV19	ASTLAPGARGYGYT
TRBJ2-7	TRBV19	ASSIGGQLTYEQY
TRBJ2-3	TRBV24-1	ATSEAQIRADTQY
TRBJ1-2	TRBV6-6	ASSYRDGSNYGYT
TRBJ2-1	TRBV10-1	ASSPGQNNEQF
TRBJ1-2	TRBV6-1	ASSEDEVLGYT
TRBJ2-7	TRBV6-5	ASSYSEQLAYEQY
TRBJ2-6	TRBV20-1	SASPPSGISGANVLT
TRBJ1-2	TRBV6-6	ASSYSSLTAIYGYT
TRBJ2-2	TRBV25-1	ASSWASGTGELF
TRBJ1-2	TRBV6-1	TSSDRTYGYGYT
TRBJ1-6	TRBV19	ASSMSGPVSPLH
TRBJ2-5	TRBV19	ASSRGTTSGIETQY
TRBJ2-3	TRBV24-1	ATSVTGSTDTQY
TRBJ2-1	TRBV24-1	ATSDSRTDYNEQF
TRBJ1-1	TRBV19	ASSTGFMNTEAF
TRBJ2-2	TRBV19	ASSQAGQGSGELF
TRBJ2-7	TRBV6-5	ASSWRGPYEQY
TRBJ2-7	TRBV5-1	ASSRQGGNSPYEQY
TRBJ2-7	TRBV11-2	ASSSYSGSYEQY
TRBJ1-2	TRBV29-1	SVGDTPSGGYT
TRBJ1-5	TRBV20-1	SASGQADQPQH
TRBJ1-6	TRBV19	ASSRAGSPLH
TRBJ2-3	TRBV7-8	ASSLKLGQLITDTQY
TRBJ2-7	TRBV3-1	ASSQAGTGNEQY
TRBJ2-7	TRBV6-6	ASSYSLAAYEQY